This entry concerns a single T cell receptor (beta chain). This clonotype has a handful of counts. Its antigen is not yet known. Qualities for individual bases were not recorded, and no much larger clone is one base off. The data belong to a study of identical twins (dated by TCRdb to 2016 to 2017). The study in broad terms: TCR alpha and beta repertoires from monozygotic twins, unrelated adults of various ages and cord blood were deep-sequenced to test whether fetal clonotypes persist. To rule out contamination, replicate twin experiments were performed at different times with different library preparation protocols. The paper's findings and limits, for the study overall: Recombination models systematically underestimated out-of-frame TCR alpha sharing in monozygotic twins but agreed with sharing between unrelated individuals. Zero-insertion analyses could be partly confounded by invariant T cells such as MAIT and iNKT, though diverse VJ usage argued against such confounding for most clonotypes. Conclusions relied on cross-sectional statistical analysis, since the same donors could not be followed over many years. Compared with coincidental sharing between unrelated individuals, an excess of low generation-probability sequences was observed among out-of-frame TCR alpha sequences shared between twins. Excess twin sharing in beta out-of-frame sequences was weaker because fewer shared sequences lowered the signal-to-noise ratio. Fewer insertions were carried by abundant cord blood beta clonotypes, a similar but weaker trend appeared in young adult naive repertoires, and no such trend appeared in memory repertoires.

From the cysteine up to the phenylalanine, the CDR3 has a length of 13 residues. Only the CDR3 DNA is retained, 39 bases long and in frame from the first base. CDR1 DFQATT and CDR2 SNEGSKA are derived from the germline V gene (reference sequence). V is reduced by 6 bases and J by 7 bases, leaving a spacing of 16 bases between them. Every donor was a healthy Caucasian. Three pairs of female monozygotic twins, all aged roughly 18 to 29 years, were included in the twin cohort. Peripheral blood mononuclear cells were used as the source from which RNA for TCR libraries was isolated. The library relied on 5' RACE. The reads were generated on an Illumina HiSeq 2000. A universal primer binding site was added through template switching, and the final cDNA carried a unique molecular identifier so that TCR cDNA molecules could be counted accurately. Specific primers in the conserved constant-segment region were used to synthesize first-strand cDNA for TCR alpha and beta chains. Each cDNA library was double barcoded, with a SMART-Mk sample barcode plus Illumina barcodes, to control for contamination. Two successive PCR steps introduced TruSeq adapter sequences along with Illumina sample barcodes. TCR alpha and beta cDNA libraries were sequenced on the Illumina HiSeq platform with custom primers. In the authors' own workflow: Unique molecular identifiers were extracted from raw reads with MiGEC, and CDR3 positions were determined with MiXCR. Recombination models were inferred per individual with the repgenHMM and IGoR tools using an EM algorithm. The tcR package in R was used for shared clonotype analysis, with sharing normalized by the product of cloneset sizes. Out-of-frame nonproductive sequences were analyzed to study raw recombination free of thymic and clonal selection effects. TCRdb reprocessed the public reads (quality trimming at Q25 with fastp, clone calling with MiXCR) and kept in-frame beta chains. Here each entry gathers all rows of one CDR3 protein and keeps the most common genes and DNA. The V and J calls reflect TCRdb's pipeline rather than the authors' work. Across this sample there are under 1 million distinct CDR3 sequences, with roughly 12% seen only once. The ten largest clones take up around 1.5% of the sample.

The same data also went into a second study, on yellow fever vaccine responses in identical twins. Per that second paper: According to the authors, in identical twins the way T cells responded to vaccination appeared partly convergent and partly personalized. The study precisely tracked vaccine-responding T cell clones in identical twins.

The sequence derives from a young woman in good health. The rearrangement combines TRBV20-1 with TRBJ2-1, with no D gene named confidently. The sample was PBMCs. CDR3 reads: CSATQGRSNEQFF. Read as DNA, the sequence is TGCAGTGCCACCCAAGGCAGGTCTAATGAGCAGTTCTTC.